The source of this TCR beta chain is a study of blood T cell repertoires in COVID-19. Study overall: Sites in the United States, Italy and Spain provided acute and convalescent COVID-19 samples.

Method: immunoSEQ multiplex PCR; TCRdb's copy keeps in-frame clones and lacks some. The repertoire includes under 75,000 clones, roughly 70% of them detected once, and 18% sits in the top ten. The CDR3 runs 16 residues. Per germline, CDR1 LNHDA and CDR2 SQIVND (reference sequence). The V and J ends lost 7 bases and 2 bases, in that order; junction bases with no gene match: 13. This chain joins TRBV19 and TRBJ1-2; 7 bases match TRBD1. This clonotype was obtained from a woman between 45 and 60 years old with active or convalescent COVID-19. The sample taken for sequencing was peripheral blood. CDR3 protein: CASTPSLRTGNYGYTF. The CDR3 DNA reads TGTGCCAGTACCCCGTCATTAAGGACAGGAAACTATGGCTACACCTTC.